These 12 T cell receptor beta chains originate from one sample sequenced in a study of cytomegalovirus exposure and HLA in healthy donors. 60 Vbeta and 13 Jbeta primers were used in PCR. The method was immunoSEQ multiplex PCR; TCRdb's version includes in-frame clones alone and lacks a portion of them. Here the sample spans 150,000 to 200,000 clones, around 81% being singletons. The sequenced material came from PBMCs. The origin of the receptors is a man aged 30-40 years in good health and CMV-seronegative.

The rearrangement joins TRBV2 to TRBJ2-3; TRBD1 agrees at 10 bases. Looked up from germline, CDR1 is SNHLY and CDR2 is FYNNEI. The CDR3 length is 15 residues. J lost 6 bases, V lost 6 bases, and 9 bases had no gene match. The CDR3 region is CASREGQGLRDTQYF. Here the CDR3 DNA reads TGTGCCAGCAGGGAGGGACAGGGGTTACGGGATACGCAGTATTTT.

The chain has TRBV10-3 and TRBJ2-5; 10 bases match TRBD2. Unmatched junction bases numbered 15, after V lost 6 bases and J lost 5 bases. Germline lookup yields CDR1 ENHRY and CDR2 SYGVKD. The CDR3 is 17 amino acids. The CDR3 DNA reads TGTGCCATCAGCCATCCCCTAGGTCTAGCGGGAGAGGAGACCCAGTACTTC. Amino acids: CAISHPLGLAGEETQYF.

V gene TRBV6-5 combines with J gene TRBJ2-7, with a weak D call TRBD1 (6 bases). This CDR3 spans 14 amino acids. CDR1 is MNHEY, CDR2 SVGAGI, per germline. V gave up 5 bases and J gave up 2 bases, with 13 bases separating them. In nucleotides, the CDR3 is TGTGCCAGCAGTCAACTCCGGGACACCTACGAGCAGTACTTC. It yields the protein CASSQLRDTYEQYF.

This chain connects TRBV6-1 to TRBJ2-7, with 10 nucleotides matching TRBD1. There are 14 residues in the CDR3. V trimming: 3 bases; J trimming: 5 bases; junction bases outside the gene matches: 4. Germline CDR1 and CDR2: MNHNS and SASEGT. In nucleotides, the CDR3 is TGTGCCAGCAGTGAGGGACAGGGGTTCAACGAGCAGTACTTC. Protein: CASSEGQGFNEQYF.

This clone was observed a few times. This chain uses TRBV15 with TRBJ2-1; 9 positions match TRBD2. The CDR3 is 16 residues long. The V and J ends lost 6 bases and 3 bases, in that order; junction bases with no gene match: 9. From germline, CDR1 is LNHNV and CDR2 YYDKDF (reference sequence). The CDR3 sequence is CATSIGGRAGYNEQFF. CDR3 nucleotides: TGTGCCACCAGTATTGGCGGGAGGGCTGGCTACAATGAGCAGTTCTTC.

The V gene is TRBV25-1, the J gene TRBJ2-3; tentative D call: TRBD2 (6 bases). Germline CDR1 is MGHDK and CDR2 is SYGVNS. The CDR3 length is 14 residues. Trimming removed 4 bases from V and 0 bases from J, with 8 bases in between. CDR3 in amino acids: CASSAGLSTDTQYF. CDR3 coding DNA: TGTGCCAGCAGTGCGGGACTTAGCACAGATACGCAGTATTTT.

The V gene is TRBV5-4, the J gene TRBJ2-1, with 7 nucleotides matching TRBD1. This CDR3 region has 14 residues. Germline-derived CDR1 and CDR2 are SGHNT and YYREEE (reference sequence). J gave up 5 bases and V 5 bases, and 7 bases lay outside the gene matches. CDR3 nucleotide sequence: TGTGCCAGCAGGTTTCCGGGACAGAACAATGAGCAGTTCTTC. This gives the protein CASRFPGQNNEQFF.

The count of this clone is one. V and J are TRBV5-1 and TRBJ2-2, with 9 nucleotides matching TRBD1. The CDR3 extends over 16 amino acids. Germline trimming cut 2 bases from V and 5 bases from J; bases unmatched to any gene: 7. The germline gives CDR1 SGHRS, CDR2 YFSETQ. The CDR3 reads CASSLSLDRGTGELFF. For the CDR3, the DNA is TGCGCCAGCAGCTTATCCCTGGACAGGGGTACCGGGGAGCTGTTTTTT.

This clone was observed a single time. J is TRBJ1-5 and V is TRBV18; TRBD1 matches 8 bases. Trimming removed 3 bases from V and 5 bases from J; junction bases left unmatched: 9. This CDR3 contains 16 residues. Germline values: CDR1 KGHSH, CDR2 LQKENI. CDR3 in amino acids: CASSPLSGGVDQPQHF. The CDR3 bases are TGTGCCAGCTCACCGCTCTCAGGGGGCGTAGATCAGCCCCAGCATTTT.

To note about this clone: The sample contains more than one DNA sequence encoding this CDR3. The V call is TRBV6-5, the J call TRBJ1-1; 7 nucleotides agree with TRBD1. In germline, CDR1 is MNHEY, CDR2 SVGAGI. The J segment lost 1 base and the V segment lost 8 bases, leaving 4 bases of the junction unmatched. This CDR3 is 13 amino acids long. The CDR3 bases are TGTGCCAGCTCGAGACAGGGGAACACTGAAGCTTTCTTT. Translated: CASSRQGNTEAFF.

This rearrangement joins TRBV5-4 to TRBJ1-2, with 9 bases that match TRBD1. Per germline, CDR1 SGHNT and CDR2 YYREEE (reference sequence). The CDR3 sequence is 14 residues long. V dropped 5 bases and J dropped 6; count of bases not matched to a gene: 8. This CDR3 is CASSRDRVNDGYTF. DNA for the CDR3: TGTGCCAGCAGTCGGGACAGGGTCAACGATGGCTACACCTTC.

CDR3 sequence reads: CASSKDSECTSGSYEQYF. The CDR3 DNA reads as TGTGCCAGCAGCAAAGATTCTGAGTGTACTAGCGGTTCCTACGAGCAGTACTTC. The chain couples TRBV21-1 to TRBJ2-7; no DNA check was done on the table's D call, TRBD2. TRBV21-1 is deemed a pseudogene. The CDR3 is 18 residues long.